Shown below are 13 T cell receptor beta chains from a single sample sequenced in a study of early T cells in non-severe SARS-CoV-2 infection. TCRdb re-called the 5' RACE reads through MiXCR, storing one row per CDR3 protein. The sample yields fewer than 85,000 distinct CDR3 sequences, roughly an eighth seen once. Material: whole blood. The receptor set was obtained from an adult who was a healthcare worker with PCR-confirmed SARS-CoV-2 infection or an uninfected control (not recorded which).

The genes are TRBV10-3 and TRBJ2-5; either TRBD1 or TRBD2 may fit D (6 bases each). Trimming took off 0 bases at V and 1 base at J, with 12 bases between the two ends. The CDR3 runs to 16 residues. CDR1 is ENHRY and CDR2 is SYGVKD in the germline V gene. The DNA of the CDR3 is TGTGCCATCAGTGAGTCCGGGGGCGCCGGCCAAGAGACCCAGTACTTC. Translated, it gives CAISESGGAGQETQYF.

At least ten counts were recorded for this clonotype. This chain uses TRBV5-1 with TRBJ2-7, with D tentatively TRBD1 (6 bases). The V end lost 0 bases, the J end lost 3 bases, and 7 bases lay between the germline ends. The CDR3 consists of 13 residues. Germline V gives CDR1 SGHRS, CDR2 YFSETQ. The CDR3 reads CASSLGQVYEQYF. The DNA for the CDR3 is TGCGCCAGCAGCTTGGGACAGGTCTACGAGCAGTACTTC.

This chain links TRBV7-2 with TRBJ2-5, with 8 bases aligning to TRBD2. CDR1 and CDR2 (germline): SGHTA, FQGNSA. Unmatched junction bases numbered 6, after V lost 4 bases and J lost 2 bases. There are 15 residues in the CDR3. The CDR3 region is CASSSYSGGQETQYF. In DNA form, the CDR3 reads TGTGCCAGCAGCTCTTACTCGGGGGGGCAAGAGACCCAGTACTTC.

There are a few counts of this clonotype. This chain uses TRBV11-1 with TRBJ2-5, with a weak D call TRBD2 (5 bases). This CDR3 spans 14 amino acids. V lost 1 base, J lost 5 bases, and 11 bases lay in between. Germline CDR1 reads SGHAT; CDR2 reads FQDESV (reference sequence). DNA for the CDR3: TGTGCCAGCAGCTTAGGTCAGGTAGCGGAGACCCAGTACTTC. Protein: CASSLGQVAETQYF.

This chain's CDR3 is CASTLSSGNYGYTF. In nucleotides, the CDR3 is TGTGCCAGCACCCTTTCATCGGGTAACTATGGCTACACCTTC. The chain joins TRBV7-9 to TRBJ1-2, with D uncertain. The CDR3 contains 14 residues. The V end was cut by 7 bases, the J end by 1 base, with 13 bases between. Germline CDR1 reads SEHNR; CDR2 reads FQNEAQ (reference sequence).

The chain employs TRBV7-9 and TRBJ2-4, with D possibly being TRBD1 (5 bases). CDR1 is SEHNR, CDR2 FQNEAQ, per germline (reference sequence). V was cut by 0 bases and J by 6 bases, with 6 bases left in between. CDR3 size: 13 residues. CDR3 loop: CASSLAQGNIQYF. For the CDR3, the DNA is TGTGCCAGCAGCTTAGCCCAGGGAAACATTCAGTACTTC.

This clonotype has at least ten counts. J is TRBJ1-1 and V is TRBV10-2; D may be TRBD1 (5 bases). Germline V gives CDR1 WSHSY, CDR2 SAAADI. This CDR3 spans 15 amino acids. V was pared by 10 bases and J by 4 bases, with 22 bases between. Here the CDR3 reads CATSVGGKGSTEAFF. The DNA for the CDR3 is TGCGCCACTTCCGTCGGGGGAAAAGGGAGCACTGAAGCTTTCTTT.

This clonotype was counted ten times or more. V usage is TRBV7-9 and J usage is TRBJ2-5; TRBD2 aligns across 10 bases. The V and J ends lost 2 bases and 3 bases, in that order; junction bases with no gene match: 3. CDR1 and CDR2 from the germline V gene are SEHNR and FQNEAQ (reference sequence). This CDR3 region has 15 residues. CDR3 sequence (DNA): TGTGCCAGCAGCTTACCCACTAGCGGGGAAGAGACCCAGTACTTC. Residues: CASSLPTSGEETQYF.

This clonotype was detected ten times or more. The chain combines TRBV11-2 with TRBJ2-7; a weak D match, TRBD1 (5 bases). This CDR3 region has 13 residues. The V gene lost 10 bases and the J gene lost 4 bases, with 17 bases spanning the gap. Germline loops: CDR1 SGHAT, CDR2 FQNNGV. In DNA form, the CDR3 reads TGTGCCACCCGAAAGGTGGGGCGGTACGAGCAGTACTTC. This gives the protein CATRKVGRYEQYF.

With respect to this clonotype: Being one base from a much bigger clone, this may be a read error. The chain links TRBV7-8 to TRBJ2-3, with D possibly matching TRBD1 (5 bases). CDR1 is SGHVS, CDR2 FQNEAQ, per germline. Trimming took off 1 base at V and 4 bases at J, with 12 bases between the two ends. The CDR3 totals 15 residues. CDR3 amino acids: CASSLGIIGADTQYF. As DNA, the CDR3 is TGTGCCAGCAGCTTAGGCATCATAGGGGCAGATACGCAGTATTTT.

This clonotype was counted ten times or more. Here the CDR3 reads CSVGGQSNQPQHF. DNA of the CDR3: TGCAGCGTTGGGGGACAGTCAAATCAGCCCCAGCATTTT. This chain links TRBV29-1 with TRBJ1-5; the match to TRBD1 covers 7 bases. V shed 4 bases and J 4 bases; nucleotides not matched to a gene: 4. The germline gives CDR1 SQVTM, CDR2 ANQGSEA. The CDR3 extends over 13 amino acids. The entire variable domain, with the rest obtained from reference TRBV29-1 and TRBJ1-5, is as follows: SAVISQKPSRDICQRGTSLTIQCQVDSQVTMMFWYRQQPGQSLTLIATANQGSEATYESGFVIDKFPISRPNLTFSTLTVSNMSPEDSSIYLCSVGGQSNQPQHFGDGTRLSIL.

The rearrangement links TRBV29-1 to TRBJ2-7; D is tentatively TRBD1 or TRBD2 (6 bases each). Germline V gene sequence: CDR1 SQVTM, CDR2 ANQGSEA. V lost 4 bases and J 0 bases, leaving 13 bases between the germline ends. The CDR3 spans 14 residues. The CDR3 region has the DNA TGCAGCGTTGGAGGCGGGACAAGCTCCTACGAGCAGTACTTC. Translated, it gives CSVGGGTSSYEQYF.

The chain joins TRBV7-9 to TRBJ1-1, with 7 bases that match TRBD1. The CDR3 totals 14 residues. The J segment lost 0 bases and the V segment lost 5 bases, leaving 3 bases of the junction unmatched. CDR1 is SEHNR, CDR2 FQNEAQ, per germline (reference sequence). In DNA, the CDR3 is TGTGCCAGCAGCCACAGGGGCATGAACACTGAAGCTTTCTTT. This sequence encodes CASSHRGMNTEAFF. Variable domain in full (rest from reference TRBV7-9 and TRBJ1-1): DTGVSQNPRHKITKRGQNVTFRCDPISEHNRLYWYRQTLGQGPEFLTYFQNEAQLEKSRLLSDRFSAERPKGSFSTLEIQRTEQGDSAMYLCASSHRGMNTEAFFGQGTRLTVV.